One and the same sample provided the 28 T cell receptor beta chains below, sequenced in a study of T-cell memory formation after mild COVID-19. TCRdb fed the 5' RACE reads into MiXCR, producing one record per CDR3 protein. The repertoire consists of fewer than 550,000 distinct CDR3 sequences, with 20% occurring once and the leading ten covering about 8.1%. Sequenced: PBMCs or a T cell subset sorted from them (not recorded which). All receptors come from an adult woman who had mild COVID-19 (a few samples of this study predate the infection). Cell type and time point are not known.

In this sample, this clonotype turned up a few times. J is TRBJ2-2 and V is TRBV7-8; a weak D match, TRBD2 (6 bases). The CDR3 runs to 17 residues. Trimming stripped 6 bases from V and 3 bases from J, with 20 bases between. Germline CDR1 reads SGHVS; CDR2 reads FQNEAQ. The CDR3 reads CASSYRDAGSHTGELFF. CDR3 sequence (DNA): TGTGCCAGCAGTTACCGGGACGCGGGGTCTCACACCGGGGAGCTGTTTTTT.

This clonotype has only a few counts. This chain connects TRBV5-1 to TRBJ1-2; D is uncertain. Germline values: CDR1 SGHRS, CDR2 YFSETQ. With 0 bases removed from V and 2 bases from J, the gap between germline ends came to 17 bases. The CDR3 runs 17 residues. For the CDR3, the DNA is TGCGCCAGCAGCTTGGGGGCGGGCCGGGGAACCAACTATGGCTACACCTTC. Its translation: CASSLGAGRGTNYGYTF.

The chain recombines TRBV24-1 with TRBJ2-7, with TRBD1 matching over 7 bases. The germline V gene has CDR1 KGHDR and CDR2 SFDVKD. This CDR3 contains 14 residues. After removal of 7 bases from V and 6 bases from J, the junction contained 11 bases not matched to a gene. CDR3 sequence (DNA): TGTGCCACCAGGCCATCGACAGGGAGCTCCGAGCAGTACTTC. It codes for CATRPSTGSSEQYF.

The chain carries TRBV12-3 or TRBV12-4 and TRBJ1-6; tentative D call: TRBD1 (6 bases). This CDR3 is 14 amino acids long. V shed 6 bases and J shed 8 bases, with 14 bases lying between them. CDR3 sequence: CASRSGALDSPLHF. CDR3 DNA sequence: TGTGCCAGCAGGTCGGGGGCTCTTGATTCACCCCTCCACTTT.

This clonotype was found a few times. The rearrangement uses TRBV7-2 and TRBJ1-4, with 9 bases that match TRBD1. The CDR3 extends over 14 amino acids. The J segment lost 7 bases and the V segment lost 5 bases, leaving 5 bases of the junction unmatched. Germline-derived CDR1 and CDR2 are SGHTA and FQGNSA. The CDR3 loop is CASSVAGQGEKLFF. CDR3 coding DNA: TGTGCCAGCAGCGTCGCGGGACAGGGTGAAAAACTGTTTTTT.

The V call is TRBV3-1, the J call TRBJ1-1, with a weak D call TRBD1 (5 bases). The CDR3 sequence is 13 residues long. The germline V and J ends were trimmed by 4 bases and 3 bases, with 9 bases remaining between them. The V gene's germline CDR1 is LGHDT and CDR2 YNNKEL (reference sequence). This chain's CDR3 is CASSRGVHTEAFF. CDR3 nucleotides: TGTGCCAGCAGCCGAGGGGTTCACACTGAAGCTTTCTTT.

The rearrangement joins TRBV6-1 to TRBJ2-5; 7 bases align to TRBD1. V shed 6 bases, J shed 2 bases, and the junction held 3 bases outside the gene matches. Germline V CDR1 and CDR2: MNHNS, SASEGT. This CDR3 region has 13 residues. The CDR3 protein is CASRPRGQETQYF. The CDR3 bases are TGTGCCAGCAGGCCCAGGGGGCAAGAGACCCAGTACTTC.

Only a few counts were recorded for this clonotype. A much bigger clone sits one base away, suggesting this may be a read error. This rearrangement joins TRBV2 to TRBJ2-3, with D perhaps TRBD2 (5 bases). Germline-derived CDR1 and CDR2 are SNHLY and FYNNEI. The CDR3 covers 11 residues. V was pared by 6 bases and J by 4 bases, with 5 bases between. CDR3 loop: CASREADTQYF. The DNA for the CDR3 is TGTGCCAGCAGGGAGGCAGATACGCAGTATTTT.

The V gene is TRBV2, the J gene TRBJ1-6, with D hard to call. Germline V gives CDR1 SNHLY, CDR2 FYNNEI. The germline V and J ends were trimmed by 4 bases and 5 bases, with 18 bases remaining between them. The CDR3 sequence is 17 residues long. DNA for the CDR3: TGTGCCAGCAGTGTCTGGGGTCTGGGAAAGGATAATTCACCCCTCCACTTT. Protein sequence: CASSVWGLGKDNSPLHF.

This clonotype was seen a few times. The chain couples TRBV7-8 to TRBJ1-2; a weak D match, TRBD1 (6 bases). The V gene's germline CDR1 is SGHVS and CDR2 FQNEAQ. This CDR3 region has 16 residues. V lost 3 bases, J lost 0 bases, and 14 bases lay in between. The CDR3 is CASSLLWGASNYGYTF. The CDR3 nucleotides read TGTGCCAGCAGCTTGCTATGGGGGGCCTCTAACTATGGCTACACCTTC.

This clonotype was found many times. The chain employs TRBV9 and TRBJ2-5; TRBD2 agrees at 15 bases. The CDR3 runs to 16 residues. J gave up 5 bases and V 3 bases, and 5 bases lay outside the gene matches. CDR1 is SGDLS, CDR2 YYNGEE, per germline. The CDR3 DNA follows: TGTGCCAGCAGCGGGACTAGCGGGGGGGCCGTTGAGACCCAGTACTTC. This sequence encodes CASSGTSGGAVETQYF.

The chain is built from TRBV6-6 and TRBJ2-7; 9 nucleotides agree with TRBD2. This CDR3 spans 17 amino acids. The germline CDR1 and CDR2 sequences are MNHNY and SVGAGI (reference sequence). V was clipped by 1 base and J by 3 bases; unmatched bases: 10. The CDR3 is CASSYWREGPGDYEQYF. CDR3 DNA sequence: TGTGCCAGCAGTTACTGGCGGGAGGGCCCGGGGGACTACGAGCAGTACTTC.

This rearrangement joins TRBV7-2 to TRBJ2-7, with 8 nucleotides matching TRBD2. Unmatched junction bases numbered 6, after V lost 6 bases and J lost 2 bases. The CDR3 extends over 14 amino acids. CDR1 and CDR2 from the germline V gene are SGHTA and FQGNSA. Here the CDR3 DNA reads TGTGCCAGCAGATCGAGCGGGAGTCCCTACGAGCAGTACTTC. It yields the protein CASRSSGSPYEQYF.

The chain combines TRBV30 with TRBJ2-1; D is unresolved. Germline V gene lookup returns CDR1 GTSNPN and CDR2 SVGIG (reference sequence). This CDR3 comprises 12 residues. Trimming shortened V by 2 bases and J by 4 bases, and 6 bases separated the two germline ends. The DNA of the CDR3 is TGTGCCTGGAGTTTAGGGTACAATGAGCAGTTCTTC. It specifies CAWSLGYNEQFF. The variable domain in full, completed from reference TRBV30 and TRBJ2-1, reads SQTIHQWPATLVQPVGSPLSLECTVEGTSNPNLYWYRQAAGRGLQLLFYSVGIGQISSEVPQNLSASRPQDRQFILSSKKLLLSDSGFYLCAWSLGYNEQFFGPGTRLTVL.

The CDR3 region is CASSSRLAGGPNEQYF. Here the CDR3 DNA reads TGCGCCAGCAGCTCCAGACTAGCGGGAGGGCCGAACGAGCAGTACTTC. The chain combines TRBV5-1 with TRBJ2-7, with 14 bases lining up with TRBD2. Per the germline V gene, CDR1 is SGHRS and CDR2 is YFSETQ. Trimming at V came to 3 bases and at J to 5 bases, leaving 7 bases not matched to a gene. CDR3 length equals 16 residues.

The chain carries TRBV29-1 and TRBJ2-7, with D tentatively TRBD2 (6 bases). Germline V lookup: CDR1 SQVTM, CDR2 ANQGSEA. V was trimmed by 6 bases and J by 0 bases, leaving 15 bases between them. The CDR3 covers 14 residues. CDR3 sequence (DNA): TGCAGCGTGCGGGGACTCAATAGCTCCTACGAGCAGTACTTC. This translates into CSVRGLNSSYEQYF.

V is TRBV12-3 or TRBV12-4 and J is TRBJ1-3; 9 bases are a match to TRBD1. V lost 5 bases and J lost 3; bases outside the gene matches: 5. CDR3 length: 15 amino acids. CDR3 sequence reads: CASSTGGLGGNTIYF. CDR3 DNA sequence: TGTGCCAGCAGTACAGGGGGCTTGGGTGGAAACACCATATATTTT.

This clonotype was counted at least ten times. V and J are TRBV12-3 or TRBV12-4 and TRBJ2-7, with 7 nucleotides matching TRBD2. This CDR3 has 16 residues. V lost 6 bases and J lost 1; bases outside the gene matches: 12. DNA for the CDR3: TGTGCCAGCAGCTCCGGTCTAGCGGCAGCATCCTACGAGCAGTACTTC. It specifies CASSSGLAAASYEQYF.

The sample holds a few counts of this clonotype. CDR3 in amino acids: CASSYAGGDTGELFF. The CDR3 DNA reads as TGCGCCAGCAGCTACGCGGGGGGGGACACCGGGGAGCTGTTTTTT. The chain combines TRBV5-1 with TRBJ2-2; 9 nucleotides line up with TRBD2. The length of the CDR3 is 15 residues. In germline, CDR1 is SGHRS, CDR2 YFSETQ. V lost 3 bases and J lost 3; bases outside the gene matches: 3.

This clonotype came up a few times. The rearrangement joins TRBV4-2 to TRBJ2-7; no clear D. CDR1 LGHNA and CDR2 YNFKEQ come from the germline V gene. CDR3 size: 13 residues. Between the trimmed V and J ends, which lost 4 bases and 3 bases, there was a span of 10 bases. This CDR3 is CASSPPDGYEQYF. The DNA for the CDR3 is TGTGCCAGCAGCCCCCCGGACGGCTACGAGCAGTACTTC.

The chain combines TRBV7-3 with TRBJ2-1, with 10 bases matching TRBD1. This CDR3 contains 16 residues. Germline values: CDR1 SGHTA, CDR2 FQGTGA. V trimming: 5 bases; J trimming: 1 base; junction bases outside the gene matches: 5. The CDR3: CASSPGTGESYNEQFF. The CDR3 region has the DNA TGTGCCAGCAGCCCAGGGACAGGGGAATCCTACAATGAGCAGTTCTTC.

This clonotype was detected a few times. This chain links TRBV20-1 with TRBJ2-3; the match to TRBD2 covers 9 bases. Trimming removed 6 bases from V and 0 bases from J; junction bases left unmatched: 16. Germline V CDR1 and CDR2: DFQATT, SNEGSKA (reference sequence). The CDR3 has 18 amino acids. The CDR3 DNA sequence: TGCAGTGCCGTGAATGAAGGTGGACTAGCGCGAAGCACAGATACGCAGTATTTT. Amino acid sequence: CSAVNEGGLARSTDTQYF.

V and J are TRBV27 and TRBJ2-7; TRBD2 aligns across 7 bases. Germline loops: CDR1 MNHEY, CDR2 SMNVEV (reference sequence). Trimming cost V 8 bases and J 2 bases; bases outside gene matches: 9. CDR3 length equals 14 residues. The CDR3 coding sequence is TGTGCCAGCCAAGAAGCGGGGTCGCCCTACGAGCAGTACTTC. It codes for CASQEAGSPYEQYF.

The chain combines TRBV10-3 with TRBJ2-1; 10 bases line up with TRBD2. The J segment lost 7 bases and the V segment lost 7 bases, leaving 7 bases of the junction unmatched. CDR1 is ENHRY and CDR2 is SYGVKD in the germline V gene. This CDR3 spans 14 amino acids. The CDR3 sequence is CAIMLASGSNEQFF. The CDR3 DNA reads as TGTGCCATCATGCTGGCTAGCGGGAGTAATGAGCAGTTCTTC.

There are a few counts of this clonotype. The chain carries TRBV2 and TRBJ2-4; 7 bases map to TRBD1. V shed 8 bases and J 6 bases; nucleotides not matched to a gene: 10. The CDR3 spans 14 residues. The germline V gene has CDR1 SNHLY and CDR2 FYNNEI. CDR3 in DNA: TGTGCCAGCCATTCGACAGGGTCCGGAAACATTCAGTACTTC. The encoded protein is CASHSTGSGNIQYF.

This chain links TRBV7-8 with TRBJ1-1; D not resolved. The CDR3 is 18 residues long. Germline lookup yields CDR1 SGHVS and CDR2 FQNEAQ. The V end was cut by 5 bases, the J end by 0 bases, with 22 bases between. The DNA for the CDR3 is TGTGCCAGCAGCCCACAGTGGGATCGGATTGACATGAACACTGAAGCTTTCTTT. This gives the protein CASSPQWDRIDMNTEAFF.

This clonotype was recorded at least ten times. V is TRBV5-1 and J is TRBJ2-5, with 9 bases lining up with TRBD2. The V gene's germline CDR1 is SGHRS and CDR2 YFSETQ. The CDR3 loop spans 16 amino acids. The trim removed 0 bases at V and 1 base at J, leaving 4 bases unmatched. The chain's CDR3 is CASSLVPSGTQETQYF. CDR3 nucleotides: TGCGCCAGCAGCTTGGTCCCTAGCGGGACCCAAGAGACCCAGTACTTC.

The rearrangement uses TRBV7-6 and TRBJ1-2; D not certain. The germline gives CDR1 SGHVS, CDR2 FNYEAQ. There are 13 residues in the CDR3. Between the trimmed V and J ends, which lost 1 base and 8 bases, there was a span of 11 bases. The CDR3 sequence: CASSLVKQKGYTF. CDR3 nucleotide sequence: TGTGCCAGCAGCTTAGTCAAACAGAAGGGCTACACCTTC.